This T cell receptor (beta chain) was found in a study of identical twins. This clonotype was counted at least ten times. TCRdb ran MiXCR on the 5' RACE reads and lists one entry per CDR3 protein. The sample has roughly 240,000 distinct CDR3 sequences, roughly 7% seen once. These same data were also listed under a study on yellow fever vaccine responses in identical twins.

Sample: memory (CD45RO+) T cells sorted from blood. This sequence originates from a woman aged 18-30 years in good health.

The CDR3 sequence is CASTSGGGSGTEAFF. The CDR3 DNA is TGCGCCAGCACCTCCGGGGGGGGGTCAGGCACTGAAGCTTTCTTT. The genes are TRBV5-1 and TRBJ1-1; possibly TRBD1 for D (5 bases). V lost 6 bases and J 4 bases, leaving 19 bases between the germline ends. The CDR3 totals 15 residues. Germline V CDR1 and CDR2: SGHRS, YFSETQ.